The rows below give T cell receptor beta chains drawn from one sample of a study of T cell responses to AZD1222 COVID-19 vaccine. Profiling relied on immunoSEQ multiplex PCR, and the TCRdb table lists in-frame clones only, not all of them. Among around 75,000 clones, about 88% were seen once, and the ten largest hold 10% to 15%. This specimen consisted of peripheral blood, obtained on day 0 of AZD1222 vaccination. Source of these receptors: an adult in good health. Both conserved end residues are part of each CDR3. The D gene is left open where the match is weak. Clone size is given for some rows only: seen once, a few or many times, or a class if the clone is expanded.

.	TRBJ1-2	TRBV5-1	.	TGCGCCAGCAGCACGGGCAGGGATTCCGGCTACACCTTC	CASSTGRDSGYTF
TRBD2	TRBJ2-1	TRBV5-1	.	TGCGCCAGCAGCTTGGAACCAGCGGGGGGGCCCTACAATGAGCAGTTCTTC	CASSLEPAGGPYNEQFF
.	TRBJ2-7	TRBV19	.	TGTGCCAGTAGTCCACGCCTTTCCTACGAGCAGTACTTC	CASSPRLSYEQYF
.	TRBJ1-4	TRBV2	.	TGTGCCAGCAAAGAGGGTGGGATTGGAACTAATGAAAAACTGTTTTTT	CASKEGGIGTNEKLFF
.	TRBJ1-1	TRBV5-1	.	TGCGCCAGCAGCTACCAACAGGGAGTGACTGAAGCTTTCTTT	CASSYQQGVTEAFF
.	TRBJ1-1	TRBV5-5	.	TGTGCCAGTAGCGGTGGCACCGTGGCTTTCTTT	CASSGGTVAFF
.	TRBJ2-7	TRBV6-5	.	TGTGCCAGCAGTCGCCGGGAGAGCTCCTACGAGCAGTACTTC	CASSRRESSYEQYF
TRBD1	TRBJ1-2	TRBV19	.	TGTGCCAAATCTGAGGACAGGAACTATGGCTACACCTTC	CAKSEDRNYGYTF
.	TRBJ2-7	TRBV5-5	.	TGTGCCAGCAGCTTTGAAGTCGGCGACTCCTACGAGCAGTACTTC	CASSFEVGDSYEQYF
.	TRBJ2-5	TRBV15	.	TGTGCCACCAGCAGAGCGGGTGGGGAGACCCAGTACTTC	CATSRAGGETQYF
.	TRBJ1-2	TRBV7-9	.	TGTGCCAGCAGCTTAGATCGGACACGCTCTAACTATGGCTACACCTTC	CASSLDRTRSNYGYTF
.	TRBJ2-1	TRBV25-1	once	TGTGCCAGCAGTGTACAGTCGGAGCAGTTCTTC	CASSVQSEQFF
.	TRBJ2-3	TRBV4-2	.	TGTGCCAGCAGCCGTCAACAGGGCTACACAGATACGCAGTATTTT	CASSRQQGYTDTQYF
.	TRBJ2-3	TRBV7-9	.	TGTGCCAGCAGCTTTTTCGGGGGCCTGTCGGATACGCAGTATTTT	CASSFFGGLSDTQYF
.	TRBJ2-2	TRBV28	.	TGTGCCAGCAGTCCTGATGCCAACGCCGGGGAGCTGTTTTTT	CASSPDANAGELFF
.	TRBJ1-5	TRBV28	.	TGTGCCAGCAGGACCCCAGGGGGCAATCAGCCCCAGCATTTT	CASRTPGGNQPQHF
.	TRBJ1-2	TRBV4-1	.	TGCGCCAGCAGCCAAGGTCTACGGCCCGACTATGGCTACACCTTC	CASSQGLRPDYGYTF
TRBD1	TRBJ1-3	TRBV4-1	.	TGCGCCAGCAGCCATCTGGGGGACAGTCTCTCTGGAAACACCATATATTTT	CASSHLGDSLSGNTIYF
TRBD1	TRBJ1-5	TRBV7-2	once	TGTGCCAGCAGCGCACAGGGGAATAGCAATCAGCCCCAGCATTTT	CASSAQGNSNQPQHF
TRBD1	TRBJ1-3	TRBV6-1	.	TGTGCCAGCAGTGAACAGGGGGCGCCATCTGGAAACACCATATATTTT	CASSEQGAPSGNTIYF
.	TRBJ1-2	TRBV27	.	TGTGCCAGCAGTCCCCAATGGGGTGGTGGGGCTGGCTACACCTTC	CASSPQWGGGAGYTF
.	TRBJ2-7	TRBV12-3/TRBV12-4	.	TGTGCCAGCAGATTCAGTACCTACGAGCAGTACTTC	CASRFSTYEQYF
.	TRBJ1-1	TRBV6-5	.	TGTGCCAGCAGACTAACCCGACACACTGAAGCTTTCTTT	CASRLTRHTEAFF
.	TRBJ1-5	TRBV30	.	TGTGCCTGGAGTGTATTAAATAATCAGCCCCAGCATTTT	CAWSVLNNQPQHF